This TCR beta chain is drawn from a study of blood T cell repertoires in COVID-19. Germline values: CDR1 MDHEN, CDR2 SYDVKM. The CDR3 spans 15 residues. V lost 5 bases, J lost 4 bases, and 18 bases lay in between. The data were produced by immunoSEQ multiplex PCR, yet TCRdb's version contains in-frame clones alone and is incomplete. The sample has fewer than 350,000 clones; about nine tenths are singletons. The TCR originated in a woman in her thirties with COVID-19, enrolled during active disease. The sample comprised peripheral blood. The chain uses TRBV28 and TRBJ2-7; tentative D call: TRBD2 (6 bases). The CDR3 DNA reads as TGTGCCAGCAGTCACCAGAGTCTCGGGAGTTACGAGCAGTACTTC. This gives the protein CASSHQSLGSYEQYF.